This passage covers 14 T cell receptor beta chains from one sample sequenced in a study of T cells in Graves' hyperthyroidism and ophthalmopathy. The TCR beta CDR3 regions underwent amplification using RNA transcripts as the source. The HTBI primer set drove a first-round RT-PCR of the TCR CDR3. TCRdb re-derived calls from the multiplex PCR reads in MiXCR, one entry per CDR3 protein. Of a few hundred thousand distinct CDR3 sequences in the sample, about 14% were seen once. The specimen sequenced was blood. These receptors were taken from a middle-aged woman with Graves' hyperthyroidism that later progressed to Graves' ophthalmopathy.

J is TRBJ2-1 and V is TRBV9, with D possibly TRBD2 on 6 matching bases. The ends were cut back, 7 bases at V and 8 bases at J, with 22 bases in the middle. The length of the CDR3 is 15 residues. Germline values: CDR1 SGDLS, CDR2 YYNGEE. CDR3 residues: CASGEVAEGPDEQFF. The DNA of the CDR3 is TGTGCCAGCGGGGAGGTGGCTGAGGGGCCCGATGAGCAGTTCTTC.

The genes are TRBV2 and TRBJ2-3, with TRBD1 as a possible D gene (6 bases). V gave up 8 bases and J gave up 7 bases, with 16 bases separating them. The CDR3 has 13 amino acids. In germline, CDR1 is SNHLY, CDR2 FYNNEI. CDR3 region: CASSGEGINTQYF. The CDR3 DNA reads TGTGCCAGCTCAGGGGAAGGGATTAATACGCAGTATTTT.

This clonotype was detected only a few times. For the CDR3, the DNA is TGCAGTGTCCTAGCCGGCTCTGGGGCCAACGTCCTGACTTTC. This codes for CSVLAGSGANVLTF. The V gene is TRBV20-1, the J gene TRBJ2-6, with D possibly being TRBD2 (5 bases). Trimming cost V 7 bases and J 0 bases, with 10 bases left between them. Germline V gene lookup returns CDR1 DFQATT and CDR2 SNEGSKA (reference sequence). The CDR3 is 14 amino acids.

The sample holds many counts of this clonotype. V is TRBV5-6 and J is TRBJ1-4, with 8 positions matching TRBD1. The CDR3 totals 15 residues. Germline V gene sequence: CDR1 SGHDT, CDR2 YYEEEE. Trimming took 4 bases from V and 8 from J; bases not matched to a gene: 10. The CDR3 nucleotides read TGTGCCAGCAGCCGGTCCAGGGGGCAATACGAAAAACTGTTTTTT. It specifies CASSRSRGQYEKLFF.

This clonotype was observed many times. The chain is built from TRBV10-2 and TRBJ1-4; TRBD1 matches at 7 bases. This CDR3 has 13 amino acids. The V gene end was trimmed by 6 bases and the J gene end by 6 bases; junction bases not matched to a gene: 4. CDR1 and CDR2 from the germline V gene are WSHSY and SAAADI. CDR3: CASSRGTDEKLFF. CDR3 coding DNA: TGCGCCAGCAGCAGGGGGACAGATGAAAAACTGTTTTTT.

This clonotype came up many times. This chain links TRBV6-5 with TRBJ2-1; the D call may be TRBD1 or TRBD2 (5 bases each). CDR1 MNHEY and CDR2 SVGAGI come from the germline V gene. V was cut by 2 bases and J by 0 bases, with 11 bases left in between. CDR3 length: 16 amino acids. The CDR3 is CASSYRGRSSYNEQFF. DNA for the CDR3: TGTGCCAGCAGTTACCGGGGCCGTAGCTCCTACAATGAGCAGTTCTTC.

The chain has TRBV6-5 and TRBJ1-5; D gene unclear. Germline loops: CDR1 MNHEY, CDR2 SVGAGI. V dropped 0 bases and J dropped 3 bases, with 9 bases sitting between them. The CDR3 covers 15 residues. In DNA, the CDR3 is TGTGCCAGCAGTTACTCCTCGGCCTTCAATCAGCCCCAGCATTTT. This translates into CASSYSSAFNQPQHF.

This clonotype was detected ten times or more. This CDR3 reads CASSLRDYRSEQYF. The DNA for the CDR3 is TGTGCCAGCAGTCTGAGGGACTACCGGAGCGAGCAGTACTTC. The chain uses TRBV28 and TRBJ2-7; 7 bases are a match to TRBD2. Germline V gene sequence: CDR1 MDHEN, CDR2 SYDVKM. There are 14 residues in the CDR3. The trim removed 5 bases at V and 6 bases at J, leaving 10 bases unmatched.

This clonotype appeared many times. The rearrangement links TRBV2 to TRBJ2-5, with D possibly being TRBD1 (5 bases). Germline assignment: CDR1 SNHLY and CDR2 FYNNEI. This CDR3 region has 14 residues. V lost 2 bases and J lost 1, with 8 bases in between. The CDR3 DNA reads TGTGCCAGCAGTGAACTACAGGTCCAAGAGACCCAGTACTTC. This sequence encodes CASSELQVQETQYF.

This clonotype has a count of ten or more. This rearrangement joins TRBV20-1 to TRBJ1-3, with D perhaps TRBD1 (6 bases). Trimming pared 1 base from V and 4 bases from J, leaving 14 bases between. Germline CDR1 reads DFQATT; CDR2 reads SNEGSKA (reference sequence). The CDR3 length is 15 residues. The CDR3, as DNA: TGCAGTGCTAGAGTAAGACAGGCGGCGGGAAACACCATATATTTT. Protein: CSARVRQAAGNTIYF.

Only a few counts were recorded for this clonotype. The chain uses TRBV27 and TRBJ2-5, with a tentative D call TRBD1 (5 bases). Trimming pared 5 bases from V and 7 bases from J, leaving 17 bases between. There are 14 residues in the CDR3. Germline values: CDR1 MNHEY, CDR2 SMNVEV (reference sequence). Here the CDR3 reads CASSPGATWGTQYF. CDR3 coding DNA: TGTGCCAGCAGTCCTGGGGCCACATGGGGGACCCAGTACTTC.

This clonotype was counted ten times or more. The chain links TRBV5-6 to TRBJ1-1, with 8 bases matching TRBD1. The CDR3 is 13 residues long. Per the germline V gene, CDR1 is SGHDT and CDR2 is YYEEEE. Germline trimming cut 4 bases from V and 4 bases from J; bases unmatched to any gene: 3. Here the CDR3 reads CASSRQGSTEAFF. The CDR3 nucleotides read TGTGCCAGCAGCCGACAGGGGAGCACTGAAGCTTTCTTT.

With respect to this clonotype: A much larger clonotype is one base distant, so this may be a read error. The J gene is TRBJ2-7, the V gene TRBV6-1; tentative D call: TRBD1 (5 bases). This CDR3 is 11 amino acids long. Deletions cut 10 bases from V and 9 bases from J, with 16 bases between. Germline lookup yields CDR1 MNHNS and CDR2 SASEGT. The CDR3 spells CAIRVLAVQYF. The CDR3, as DNA: TGTGCCATCAGGGTCCTTGCTGTGCAGTACTTC.

This clonotype was seen a few times. This CDR3 reads CASTPLGTGLFINQPQHF. CDR3 bases: TGTGCCAGCACCCCGTTGGGGACCGGACTTTTTATCAATCAGCCCCAGCATTTT. This sequence joins TRBV6-1 and TRBJ1-5; the D gene is possibly TRBD1 (5 bases). The germline V gene encodes CDR1 MNHNS and CDR2 SASEGT. Trimming took off 7 bases at V and 3 bases at J, with 25 bases between the two ends. The CDR3 spans 18 residues.